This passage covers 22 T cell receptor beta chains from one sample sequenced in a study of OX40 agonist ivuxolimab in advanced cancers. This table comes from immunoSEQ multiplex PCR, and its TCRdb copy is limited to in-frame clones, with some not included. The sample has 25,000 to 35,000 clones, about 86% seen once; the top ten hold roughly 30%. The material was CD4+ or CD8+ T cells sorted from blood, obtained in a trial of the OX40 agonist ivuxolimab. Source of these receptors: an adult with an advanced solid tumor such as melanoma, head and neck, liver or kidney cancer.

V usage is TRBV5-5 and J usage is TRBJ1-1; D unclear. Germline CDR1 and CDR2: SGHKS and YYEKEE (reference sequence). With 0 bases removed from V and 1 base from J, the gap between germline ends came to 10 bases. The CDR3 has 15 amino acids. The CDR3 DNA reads TGTGCCAGCAGCTTGGCTGTGTGGCAGAACACTGAAGCTTTCTTT. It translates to CASSLAVWQNTEAFF.

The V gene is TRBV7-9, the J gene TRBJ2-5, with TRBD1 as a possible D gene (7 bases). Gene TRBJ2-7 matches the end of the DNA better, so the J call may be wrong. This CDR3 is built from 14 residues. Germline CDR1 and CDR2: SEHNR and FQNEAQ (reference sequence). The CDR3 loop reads CASNSRDRAYEQYF. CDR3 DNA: TGTGCCAGCAACTCGCGGGACAGAGCCTACGAGCAGTACTTC.

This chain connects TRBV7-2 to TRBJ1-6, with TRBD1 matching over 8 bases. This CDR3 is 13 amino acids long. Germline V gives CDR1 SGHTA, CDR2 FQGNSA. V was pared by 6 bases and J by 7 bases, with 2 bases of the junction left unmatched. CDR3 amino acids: CASRQGGNSPLHF. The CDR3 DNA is TGTGCCAGCAGACAGGGGGGCAATTCACCCCTCCACTTT.

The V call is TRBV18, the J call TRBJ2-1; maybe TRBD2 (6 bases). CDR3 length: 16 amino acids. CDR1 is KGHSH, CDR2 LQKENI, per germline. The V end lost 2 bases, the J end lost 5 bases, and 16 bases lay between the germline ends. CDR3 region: CASSPIGRGLHNEQFF. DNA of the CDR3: TGTGCCAGCTCACCAATCGGGCGGGGCCTTCACAATGAGCAGTTCTTC.

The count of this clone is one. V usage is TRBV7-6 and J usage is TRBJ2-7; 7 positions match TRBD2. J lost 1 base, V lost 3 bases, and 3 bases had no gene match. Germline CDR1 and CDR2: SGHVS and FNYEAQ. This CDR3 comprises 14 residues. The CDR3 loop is CASSLGLQSYEQYF. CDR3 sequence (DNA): TGTGCCAGCAGCTTGGGACTACAATCCTACGAGCAGTACTTC.

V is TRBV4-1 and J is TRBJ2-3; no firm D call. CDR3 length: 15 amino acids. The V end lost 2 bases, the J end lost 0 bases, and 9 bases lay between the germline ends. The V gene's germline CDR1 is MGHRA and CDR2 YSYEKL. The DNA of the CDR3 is TGCGCCAGCAGCCAAAGATCCCGAAGCACAGATACGCAGTATTTT. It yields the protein CASSQRSRSTDTQYF.

CDR3 in DNA: TGTGCCAGCAGCCCAAAGGGACAGGGGAGGAACATTCAGTACTTC. Its protein product is CASSPKGQGRNIQYF. The chain joins TRBV7-9 to TRBJ2-4; TRBD1 aligns across 10 bases. The CDR3 runs to 15 residues. Germline loops: CDR1 SEHNR, CDR2 FQNEAQ (reference sequence). V lost 5 bases, J lost 7 bases, and 8 bases stayed unmatched.

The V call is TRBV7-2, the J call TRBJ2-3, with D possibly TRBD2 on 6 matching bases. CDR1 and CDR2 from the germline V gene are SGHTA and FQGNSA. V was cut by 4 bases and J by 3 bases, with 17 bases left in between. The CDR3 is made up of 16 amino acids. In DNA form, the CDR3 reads TGTGCCAGCAGCTCCCAGACTAGGGAGGTTACAGATACGCAGTATTTT. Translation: CASSSQTREVTDTQYF.

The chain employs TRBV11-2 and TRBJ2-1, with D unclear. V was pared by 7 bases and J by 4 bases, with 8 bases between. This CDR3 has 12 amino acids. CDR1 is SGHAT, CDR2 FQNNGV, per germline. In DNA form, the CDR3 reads TGTGCCAGCACTCCCAATTACAATGAGCAGTTCTTC. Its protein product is CASTPNYNEQFF.

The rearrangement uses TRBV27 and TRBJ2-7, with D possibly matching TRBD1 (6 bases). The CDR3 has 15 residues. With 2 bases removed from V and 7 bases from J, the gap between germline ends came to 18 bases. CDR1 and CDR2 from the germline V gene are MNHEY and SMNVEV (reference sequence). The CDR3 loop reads CASSLAGRGLSEQYF. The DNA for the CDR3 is TGTGCCAGCAGTTTAGCGGGCAGGGGCCTCTCGGAGCAGTACTTC.

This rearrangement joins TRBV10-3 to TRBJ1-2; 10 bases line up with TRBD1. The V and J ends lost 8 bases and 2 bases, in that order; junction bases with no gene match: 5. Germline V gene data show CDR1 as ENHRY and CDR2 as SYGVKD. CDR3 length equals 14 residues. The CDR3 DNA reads TGTGCCATCGGACCGGGACAGGGGAACTATGGCTACACCTTC. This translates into CAIGPGQGNYGYTF.

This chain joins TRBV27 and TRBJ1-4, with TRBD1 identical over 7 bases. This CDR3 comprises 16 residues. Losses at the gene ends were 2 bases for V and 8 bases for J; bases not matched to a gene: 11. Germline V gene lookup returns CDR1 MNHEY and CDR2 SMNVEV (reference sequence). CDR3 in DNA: TGTGCCAGCAGTTTAGGAGTAGCGACAGGGAACGAAAAACTGTTTTTT. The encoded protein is CASSLGVATGNEKLFF.

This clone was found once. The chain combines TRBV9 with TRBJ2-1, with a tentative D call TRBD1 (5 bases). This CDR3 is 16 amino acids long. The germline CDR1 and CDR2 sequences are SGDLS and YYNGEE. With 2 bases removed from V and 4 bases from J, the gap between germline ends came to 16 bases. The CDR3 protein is CASSVSRGTSYNEQFF. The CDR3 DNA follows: TGTGCCAGCAGCGTCAGTAGGGGAACAAGTTACAATGAGCAGTTCTTC.

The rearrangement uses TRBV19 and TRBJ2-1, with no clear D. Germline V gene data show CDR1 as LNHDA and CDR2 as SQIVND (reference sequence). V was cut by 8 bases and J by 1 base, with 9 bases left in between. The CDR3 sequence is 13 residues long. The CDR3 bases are TGTGCCAGTGCCGTAGGGTCCTACAATGAGCAGTTCTTC. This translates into CASAVGSYNEQFF.

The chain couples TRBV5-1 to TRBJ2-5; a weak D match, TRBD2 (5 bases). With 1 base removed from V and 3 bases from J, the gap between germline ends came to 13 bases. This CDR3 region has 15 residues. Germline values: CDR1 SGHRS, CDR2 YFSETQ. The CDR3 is CASSLYRTSEETQYF. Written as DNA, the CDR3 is TGCGCCAGCAGCTTGTATCGGACTTCAGAAGAGACCCAGTACTTC.

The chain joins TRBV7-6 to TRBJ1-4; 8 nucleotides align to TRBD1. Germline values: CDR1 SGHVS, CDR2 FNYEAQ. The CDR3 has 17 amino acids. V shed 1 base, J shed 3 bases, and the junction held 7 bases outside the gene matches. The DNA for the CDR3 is TGTGCCAGCAGCTTAGAGGCGGGACAGGATCCTAATGAAAAACTGTTTTTT. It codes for CASSLEAGQDPNEKLFF.

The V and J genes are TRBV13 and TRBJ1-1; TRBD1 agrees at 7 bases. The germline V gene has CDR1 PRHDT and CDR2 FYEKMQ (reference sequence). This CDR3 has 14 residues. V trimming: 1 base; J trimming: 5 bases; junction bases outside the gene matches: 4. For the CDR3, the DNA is TGTGCCAGCAGCTTAGAATCAGGGGGTACTGAAGCTTTCTTT. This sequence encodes CASSLESGGTEAFF. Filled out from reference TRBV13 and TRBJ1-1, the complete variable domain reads AAGVIQSPRHLIKEKRETATLKCYPIPRHDTVYWYQQGPGQDPQFLISFYEKMQSDKGSIPDRFSAQQFSDYHSELNMSSLELGDSALYFCASSLESGGTEAFFGQGTRLTVV.

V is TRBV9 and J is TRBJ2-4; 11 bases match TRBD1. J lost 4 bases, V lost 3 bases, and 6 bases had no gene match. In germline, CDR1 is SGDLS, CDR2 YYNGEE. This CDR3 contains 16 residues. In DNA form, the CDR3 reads TGTGCCAGCAGCGCCCAGAGGGACAGGGGGAAAAACATTCAGTACTTC. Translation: CASSAQRDRGKNIQYF. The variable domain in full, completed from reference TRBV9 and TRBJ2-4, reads DSGVTQTPKHLITATGQRVTLRCSPRSGDLSVYWYQQSLDQGLQFLIQYYNGEERAKGNILERFSAQQFPDLHSELNLSSLELGDSALYFCASSAQRDRGKNIQYFGAGTRLSVL.

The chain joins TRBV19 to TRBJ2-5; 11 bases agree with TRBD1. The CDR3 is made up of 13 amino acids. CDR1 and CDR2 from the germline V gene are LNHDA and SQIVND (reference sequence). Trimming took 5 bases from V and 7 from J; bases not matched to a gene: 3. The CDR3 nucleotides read TGTGCCAGTAGTCCGGGACAGGGGGGGACCCAGTACTTC. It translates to CASSPGQGGTQYF.

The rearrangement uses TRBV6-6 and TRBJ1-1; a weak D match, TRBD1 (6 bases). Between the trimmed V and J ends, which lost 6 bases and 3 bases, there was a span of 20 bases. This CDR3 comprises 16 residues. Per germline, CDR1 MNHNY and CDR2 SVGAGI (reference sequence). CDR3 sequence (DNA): TGTGCCAGCAGCTCCCCACACCGGGACATAGACACTGAAGCTTTCTTT. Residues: CASSSPHRDIDTEAFF.

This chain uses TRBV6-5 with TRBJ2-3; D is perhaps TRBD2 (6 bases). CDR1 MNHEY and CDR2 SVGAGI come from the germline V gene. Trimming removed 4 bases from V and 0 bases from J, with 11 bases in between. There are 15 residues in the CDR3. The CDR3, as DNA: TGTGCCAGCAGTTTGGGACTCCCTAGCACAGATACGCAGTATTTT. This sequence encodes CASSLGLPSTDTQYF.

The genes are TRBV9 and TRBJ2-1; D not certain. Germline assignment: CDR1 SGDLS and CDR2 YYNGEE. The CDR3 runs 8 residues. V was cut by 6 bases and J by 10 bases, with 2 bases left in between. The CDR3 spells CASKEQFF. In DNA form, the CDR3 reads TGTGCCAGCAAGGAGCAGTTCTTC.